The T cell receptor (beta chain) under discussion was sequenced for a study of cytomegalovirus exposure and HLA in healthy donors. This clone was observed once. Primers for the PCR totalled 60 Vbeta and 13 Jbeta. TCRdb keeps only in-frame clones here, not all; method: immunoSEQ multiplex PCR. The sample includes just over 60,000 clones, 80% to 90% of them seen just once. The sample was PBMCs. This clonotype was sampled from a man aged 18 to 29 in good health and CMV-seronegative.

The CDR3 spells CSATRTSGGETQYF. The CDR3 DNA is TGCAGCGCTACGAGGACTAGCGGGGGGGAGACCCAGTACTTC. J is TRBJ2-5 and V is TRBV29-1, with 14 bases fitting TRBD2. This CDR3 contains 14 residues. The ends lost 7 bases at V and 5 bases at J; junction bases unmatched: 6. CDR1 and CDR2 (germline): SQVTM, ANQGSEA.